This T cell receptor beta chain was identified during a study of blood T cells in healthy people across ages. The germline CDR1 and CDR2 sequences are SNHLY and FYNNEI. The CDR3 consists of 11 residues. Investigators took 9.5 to 10 milliliters of peripheral blood from every donor. Isolation recovered at least 7 million PBMCs from every sample. Through a sample-barcoded 5' primer and a J-beta primer mix, a second PCR was run for roughly 6 to 11 cycles. Tagging of each cDNA molecule was performed by a template-switch adaptor with 12 random nucleotides. TCRdb re-called the 5' RACE reads with MiXCR, one entry per CDR3 protein. Of more than 900,000 distinct CDR3 sequences in the sample, just under 30% are singletons; the top ten hold 10%. These same data were also listed under a study on T cells of mothers and their children.

The chain carries TRBV2 and TRBJ2-1; D is uncertain. The tail of the sequence fits TRBJ2-7 better, so the J call may be wrong. This clonotype was sampled from a woman between 40 and 50 years old in good health. The sample was blood. The CDR3 loop reads CASNSYNEQYF. The CDR3 DNA reads TGTGCCAGCAATTCCTACAATGAGCAGTACTTC.